Listed below are T cell receptor beta chains from one sample, sequenced in a study of T cell responses to AZD1222 COVID-19 vaccine. Assay used: immunoSEQ multiplex PCR; TCRdb lists only in-frame clones, some missing. The sample yields some 140,000 clones, 85% to 90% seen once. This material consisted of peripheral blood, taken on day 0 of AZD1222 vaccination. These receptors were taken from an adult in good health. The CDR3 runs from the conserved cysteine through the conserved F or W. A D gene is named only where the DNA matches it firmly. The size of a clone is reported for some rows only, either as once, few or many, or as a class for expanded clones.

d_call: -
v_call: TRBV5-5
clone_size: once
j_call: TRBJ2-7
cdr3_nt: TGTGCCAGCAGCTTAATCGCAGGGAATGGAAACTTC
cdr3_aa: CASSLIAGNGNF

d_call: TRBD1
v_call: TRBV29-1
clone_size: -
j_call: TRBJ1-2
cdr3_nt: TGCAGCGCTGACAGGGGCCCCTTC
cdr3_aa: CSADRGPF

d_call: -
v_call: TRBV6-2/TRBV6-3
clone_size: -
j_call: TRBJ1-2
cdr3_nt: TGTGCCAGCACCCCCGGGACGGCAGGATATGGCTACACCTTC
cdr3_aa: CASTPGTAGYGYTF

d_call: TRBD2
v_call: TRBV19
clone_size: -
j_call: TRBJ2-7
cdr3_nt: TGTGCCAGTAAACTAGCGGGAGGTGAGCAGTACTTC
cdr3_aa: CASKLAGGEQYF

d_call: -
v_call: TRBV3-1/TRBV3-2
clone_size: -
j_call: TRBJ2-2
cdr3_nt: TGTGCCAGCAGCCAGTTAGTAAACACCGGGGAGCTGTTTTTT
cdr3_aa: CASSQLVNTGELFF

d_call: -
v_call: TRBV6-6
clone_size: -
j_call: TRBJ1-1
cdr3_nt: TGTGCCAGCAGTTCCGGGCGGGGCACTGAAGCTTTCTTT
cdr3_aa: CASSSGRGTEAFF

d_call: -
v_call: TRBV5-1
clone_size: -
j_call: TRBJ2-5
cdr3_nt: TGCGCCAGCAGGCCCCAGGGGTCAGAGACCCAGTACTTC
cdr3_aa: CASRPQGSETQYF

d_call: TRBD1
v_call: TRBV28
clone_size: -
j_call: TRBJ1-2
cdr3_nt: TGTGCCAGCAGTTCCTCCCGACAGGGTGCGGGCTACACCTTC
cdr3_aa: CASSSSRQGAGYTF

d_call: -
v_call: TRBV6-2/TRBV6-3
clone_size: -
j_call: TRBJ1-2
cdr3_nt: TGTGCCAGCAGTCCGGGGTCCTATGGCTACACCTTC
cdr3_aa: CASSPGSYGYTF

d_call: -
v_call: TRBV4-2
clone_size: once
j_call: TRBJ2-7
cdr3_nt: TGTGCCAGCAGCCAACAAGGGGGTTACGAGCAGTACTTC
cdr3_aa: CASSQQGGYEQYF

d_call: TRBD1
v_call: TRBV4-2
clone_size: -
j_call: TRBJ2-7
cdr3_nt: TGTGCCAGCAGCCAAGTATGGGACAGGGGAGACGAGCAGTACTTC
cdr3_aa: CASSQVWDRGDEQYF

d_call: -
v_call: TRBV28
clone_size: -
j_call: TRBJ1-2
cdr3_nt: TGTGCCAGCATAAAGGGGAGAAACTATGGCTACACCTTC
cdr3_aa: CASIKGRNYGYTF

d_call: -
v_call: TRBV29-1
clone_size: -
j_call: TRBJ2-3
cdr3_nt: TGCAGCGTTGACAACCGAACAGATACGCAGTATTTT
cdr3_aa: CSVDNRTDTQYF

d_call: TRBD2
v_call: TRBV7-8
clone_size: -
j_call: TRBJ2-7
cdr3_nt: TGTGCCAGCAGCTTATTAGCGGGAAGCACCCACGAGCAGTACTTC
cdr3_aa: CASSLLAGSTHEQYF

d_call: -
v_call: TRBV2
clone_size: -
j_call: TRBJ2-7
cdr3_nt: TGTGCCAGCAGTGGGTCCAGGGTACACGAGCAGTACTTC
cdr3_aa: CASSGSRVHEQYF

d_call: -
v_call: TRBV4-1
clone_size: -
j_call: TRBJ1-2
cdr3_nt: TGCGCCAGCAGCCAAGAGTTCGGCACCTCGGCGGACTATGGCTACACCTTC
cdr3_aa: CASSQEFGTSADYGYTF

d_call: TRBD2
v_call: TRBV5-1
clone_size: once
j_call: TRBJ2-5
cdr3_nt: TGCGCCAGCAGCTTGGTACTAGCGGGAGGTGGGGCCCAAGAGACCCAGTACTTC
cdr3_aa: CASSLVLAGGGAQETQYF

d_call: -
v_call: TRBV19
clone_size: -
j_call: TRBJ1-2
cdr3_nt: TGTGCCAGCAAACAGGCCTCCTTCTATGGCTACACCTTC
cdr3_aa: CASKQASFYGYTF

d_call: -
v_call: TRBV3-1/TRBV3-2
clone_size: -
j_call: TRBJ2-3
cdr3_nt: TGTGCCAGCAGCCTGCGGACAGCTACAGATACGCAGTATTTT
cdr3_aa: CASSLRTATDTQYF

d_call: -
v_call: TRBV4-1
clone_size: -
j_call: TRBJ2-1
cdr3_nt: TGCGCCAGCAGCCAAGATGCTCTGTTCTTC
cdr3_aa: CASSQDALFF

d_call: -
v_call: TRBV9
clone_size: -
j_call: TRBJ1-5
cdr3_nt: TGTGCCAGCAGCGTAGCAGGGAATAGTCAGCCCCAGCATTTT
cdr3_aa: CASSVAGNSQPQHF

d_call: -
v_call: TRBV7-8
clone_size: -
j_call: TRBJ2-7
cdr3_nt: TGTGCCAGCACCCCGAACGGCAGGCCCTACGAGCAGTACTTC
cdr3_aa: CASTPNGRPYEQYF

d_call: -
v_call: TRBV11-2
clone_size: -
j_call: TRBJ2-7
cdr3_nt: TGTGCCAGCAGCTTAGTTTCCGGGGCGCGTGAGCAGTACTTC
cdr3_aa: CASSLVSGAREQYF

d_call: -
v_call: TRBV6-1
clone_size: -
j_call: TRBJ1-5
cdr3_nt: TGTGCCAGCAGTGAAGCGGGAGGCTCCTATCAGCCCCAGCATTTT
cdr3_aa: CASSEAGGSYQPQHF

d_call: -
v_call: TRBV11-3
clone_size: -
j_call: TRBJ2-5
cdr3_nt: TGTGCCAGCAGCCCTGGAGAGACCCAGTACTTC
cdr3_aa: CASSPGETQYF

d_call: TRBD2
v_call: TRBV19
clone_size: once
j_call: TRBJ2-3
cdr3_nt: TGTGCCAGTAGTCCAACTACGACCCGGACTAGCTCTTATACGCAGTATTTT
cdr3_aa: CASSPTTTRTSSYTQYF

d_call: TRBD2
v_call: TRBV7-2
clone_size: -
j_call: TRBJ2-1
cdr3_nt: TGTGCCAGCGTCTTGGGTCTAGCGGGAGCTCTCTCCTACAATGAGCAGTTCTTC
cdr3_aa: CASVLGLAGALSYNEQFF

d_call: -
v_call: TRBV5-4
clone_size: -
j_call: TRBJ1-2
cdr3_nt: TGTGCCAGCAGCTTGGGGGAGGTCGACAGCTATGGCTACACCTTC
cdr3_aa: CASSLGEVDSYGYTF

d_call: -
v_call: TRBV5-1
clone_size: -
j_call: TRBJ1-3
cdr3_nt: TGCGCCAGCAGCTTGGCCAGCGAAGGGCCGGGAGCTGGAAACACCATATATTTT
cdr3_aa: CASSLASEGPGAGNTIYF

d_call: -
v_call: TRBV5-1
clone_size: -
j_call: TRBJ2-7
cdr3_nt: TGCGCCAGCAGCGCGAGTGGCGGCGGAAGAACCTACGAGCAGTACTTC
cdr3_aa: CASSASGGGRTYEQYF

d_call: -
v_call: TRBV28
clone_size: -
j_call: TRBJ1-5
cdr3_nt: TGTGCCACTCGGGCCCCGGGGGAGCCCCAGCATTTT
cdr3_aa: CATRAPGEPQHF

d_call: TRBD1
v_call: TRBV18
clone_size: -
j_call: TRBJ1-4
cdr3_nt: TGTGCCAGCTCACCAGGGACAGCAACTAATGAAAAACTGTTTTTT
cdr3_aa: CASSPGTATNEKLFF

d_call: -
v_call: TRBV5-1
clone_size: -
j_call: TRBJ1-2
cdr3_nt: TGCGCCAGCAGCTCCTGGACTACGGAGGGCTACACCTTC
cdr3_aa: CASSSWTTEGYTF

d_call: TRBD1
v_call: TRBV9
clone_size: once
j_call: TRBJ1-2
cdr3_nt: TGTGCCAGCAGCGGAACCGGGACAGGGGGCGCTTATGGCTACACCTTC
cdr3_aa: CASSGTGTGGAYGYTF

d_call: -
v_call: TRBV6-6
clone_size: -
j_call: TRBJ1-1
cdr3_nt: TGTGCCAGCAGTTATCGACAGAGGAACACTGAAGCTTTCTTT
cdr3_aa: CASSYRQRNTEAFF

d_call: -
v_call: TRBV4-1
clone_size: -
j_call: TRBJ1-5
cdr3_nt: TGCGCCAGCAGCCAAGGGGGAAATCAGCCCCAGCATTTT
cdr3_aa: CASSQGGNQPQHF

d_call: TRBD2
v_call: TRBV18
clone_size: -
j_call: TRBJ2-3
cdr3_nt: TGTGCCAGCTCACCATCAAGCGGGAGGGCTGATACGCAGTATTTT
cdr3_aa: CASSPSSGRADTQYF

d_call: -
v_call: TRBV6-5
clone_size: -
j_call: TRBJ1-5
cdr3_nt: TGTGCCAGCAGTTACTCGGCCGCGTCTGGTCAGCCCCAGCATTTT
cdr3_aa: CASSYSAASGQPQHF

d_call: -
v_call: TRBV11-2
clone_size: -
j_call: TRBJ2-1
cdr3_nt: TGTGCCAGCAGCCCTTTGAGGAGCTCCTACAATGAGCAGTTCTTC
cdr3_aa: CASSPLRSSYNEQFF

d_call: -
v_call: TRBV27
clone_size: -
j_call: TRBJ1-6
cdr3_nt: TGTGCCAGCAGTTTAAAGGGAGACGGTAATTCACCCCTCCACTTT
cdr3_aa: CASSLKGDGNSPLHF

d_call: -
v_call: TRBV6-6
clone_size: -
j_call: TRBJ1-1
cdr3_nt: TGTGCCAGCAGTTACGATCCGGGTTTCGGAGCTTTCTTT
cdr3_aa: CASSYDPGFGAFF

d_call: -
v_call: TRBV30
clone_size: -
j_call: TRBJ2-7
cdr3_nt: TGTGCCTGGAGTGTGTTTAGCTACGAGCAGTACTTC
cdr3_aa: CAWSVFSYEQYF

d_call: -
v_call: TRBV6-2/TRBV6-3
clone_size: once
j_call: TRBJ2-7
cdr3_nt: TGTGCCAGCAGTCCCGGGGTTACCTACGAGCAGTACTTC
cdr3_aa: CASSPGVTYEQYF

d_call: -
v_call: TRBV12-3/TRBV12-4
clone_size: -
j_call: TRBJ1-2
cdr3_nt: TGTGCCAGCAGTTTAATCGACAACTATGGCTACACCTTC
cdr3_aa: CASSLIDNYGYTF

d_call: -
v_call: TRBV9
clone_size: -
j_call: TRBJ2-2
cdr3_nt: TGTGCCAGCAGCATAAAGGACAACACCGGGGAGCTGTTTTTT
cdr3_aa: CASSIKDNTGELFF

d_call: TRBD2
v_call: TRBV15
clone_size: -
j_call: TRBJ2-7
cdr3_nt: TGTGCCACCAGCAGACCCCCCCTAGCGGGAGTACCCTACGAGCAGTACTTC
cdr3_aa: CATSRPPLAGVPYEQYF

d_call: -
v_call: TRBV12-5
clone_size: -
j_call: TRBJ1-5
cdr3_nt: TGTGCTAGTGCCTCACTGTGGGAGCCCCAGCATTTT
cdr3_aa: CASASLWEPQHF

d_call: -
v_call: TRBV18
clone_size: few
j_call: TRBJ1-5
cdr3_nt: TGTGCCAGCTCACCGGGAAACAATCAGCCCCAGCATTTT
cdr3_aa: CASSPGNNQPQHF

d_call: -
v_call: TRBV5-1
clone_size: -
j_call: TRBJ1-1
cdr3_nt: TGCGCCAGCAGCCTCACCCCGGGACGGCTGAACACTGAAGCTTTCTTT
cdr3_aa: CASSLTPGRLNTEAFF

d_call: TRBD1
v_call: TRBV7-8
clone_size: -
j_call: TRBJ1-4
cdr3_nt: TGTGCCAGCAGCACGGACAGGAGATTAAATGAAAAACTGTTTTTT
cdr3_aa: CASSTDRRLNEKLFF

d_call: TRBD1
v_call: TRBV18
clone_size: once
j_call: TRBJ2-5
cdr3_nt: TGTGCCAGCTCACCCGACAGGGGAATGGAGACCCAGTACTTC
cdr3_aa: CASSPDRGMETQYF

d_call: TRBD2
v_call: TRBV27
clone_size: -
j_call: TRBJ2-7
cdr3_nt: TGTGCCAGCAGCCTTAGCGGGGGGGTGTACGAGCAGTACTTC
cdr3_aa: CASSLSGGVYEQYF

d_call: TRBD2
v_call: TRBV13
clone_size: -
j_call: TRBJ2-7
cdr3_nt: TGTGCCAGCAGCCCGGTGATAGCGGGAGCCTATCACTACGAGCAGTACTTC
cdr3_aa: CASSPVIAGAYHYEQYF

d_call: -
v_call: TRBV5-1
clone_size: -
j_call: TRBJ1-1
cdr3_nt: TGCGCCAGCAGCTTTCGGGGGGGAGATACTGAAGCTTTCTTT
cdr3_aa: CASSFRGGDTEAFF

d_call: TRBD2
v_call: TRBV28
clone_size: -
j_call: TRBJ2-5
cdr3_nt: TGTGCCAGCAGTTTATACGGGACTAGCGGGAGATGGCGCAAGGTTGTGCAGACCCAGTACTTC
cdr3_aa: CASSLYGTSGRWRKVVQTQYF

d_call: TRBD1
v_call: TRBV15
clone_size: -
j_call: TRBJ1-5
cdr3_nt: TGTGCCACCAGCAGACCAGGGGGGGGTCAGCCCCAGCATTTT
cdr3_aa: CATSRPGGGQPQHF

d_call: TRBD2
v_call: TRBV4-1
clone_size: -
j_call: TRBJ2-3
cdr3_nt: TGCGCCAGCAGTCAGCGGGAGGGCACAGATACGCAGTATTTT
cdr3_aa: CASSQREGTDTQYF

d_call: -
v_call: TRBV24-1
clone_size: -
j_call: TRBJ2-3
cdr3_nt: TGTGCCACCAGTGAGGAAACTACAGATACGCAGTATTTT
cdr3_aa: CATSEETTDTQYF